The 21 T cell receptor beta chains below all came from one sample that was sequenced in a study of beta chain features in type 1 diabetes. The study, taken as a whole, reports: Moderate yet significant TCRB CDR3 shortening was seen in Type 1 diabetes patients in all four CD4+ subsets.

TCRB transcripts that were expressed got sequenced, as all of the isolated RNA had been reverse transcribed. The assay was immunoSEQ multiplex PCR, and TCRdb's table has in-frame clones only and misses some. The sample has some 240,000 clones; 15% to 20% are singletons. No antigen has been identified for these receptors. Sequencing used naive CD4+ T cells from blood. Receptors originate from a man younger than 45 with type 1 diabetes.

J is TRBJ2-7 and V is TRBV29-1; 7 positions match TRBD1. Looked up from germline, CDR1 is SQVTM and CDR2 is ANQGSEA. The CDR3 sequence is 13 residues long. The ends lost 2 bases at V and 6 bases at J; junction bases unmatched: 7. The CDR3 DNA reads TGCAGCGTTGAACACGTGAGGGGGCTCGAGCAGTACTTC. This sequence encodes CSVEHVRGLEQYF.

This clone occurred a few times. The chain has TRBV30 and TRBJ1-2; no definite D call. Germline CDR1 GTSNPN, CDR2 SVGIG (reference sequence). V lost 0 bases and J lost 8, with 13 bases in between. The length of the CDR3 is 13 residues. The CDR3 reads CAWSVETRGGYTF. The CDR3 nucleotides read TGTGCCTGGAGTGTGGAGACCCGAGGGGGCTACACCTTC.

V gene TRBV28 combines with J gene TRBJ2-3; D call uncertain. The CDR3 sequence is 14 residues long. V dropped 4 bases and J dropped 0 bases, with 8 bases sitting between them. Germline assignment: CDR1 MDHEN and CDR2 SYDVKM. The CDR3 region has the DNA TGTGCCAGCAGTTCGGGCCAAAGCACAGATACGCAGTATTTT. It encodes CASSSGQSTDTQYF.

This clone was detected a few times. The chain has TRBV15 and TRBJ2-1; unclear D gene. Trimming took 0 bases from V and 2 from J, leaving 11 bases between them. CDR3 length: 16 residues. Germline values: CDR1 LNHNV, CDR2 YYDKDF (reference sequence). CDR3 sequence: CATSRDGRQTYNEQFF. The CDR3 coding sequence is TGTGCCACCAGCAGAGATGGGCGACAAACCTACAATGAGCAGTTCTTC.

This chain joins TRBV29-1 and TRBJ1-1; perhaps TRBD1 as D (6 bases). Germline loops: CDR1 SQVTM, CDR2 ANQGSEA. The CDR3 contains 15 residues. Deletions cut 0 bases from V and 1 base from J, with 12 bases between. CDR3 in DNA: TGCAGCGTTGAAGACCTTGGGACACCGAACACTGAAGCTTTCTTT. It yields the protein CSVEDLGTPNTEAFF.

The CDR3 is CASNGNGYEQYF. DNA for the CDR3: TGTGCCAGCAACGGGAATGGCTACGAGCAGTACTTC. J is TRBJ2-7 and V is TRBV25-1; TRBD2 might be the D (5 bases). Between the trimmed V and J ends, which lost 7 bases and 3 bases, there was a span of 10 bases. Germline V gene data show CDR1 as MGHDK and CDR2 as SYGVNS. The CDR3 has 12 residues.

Note on this clone: Other DNA sequences of this sample code for an identical CDR3. The chain uses TRBV5-1 and TRBJ2-3; TRBD1 matches 7 bases. Germline trimming cut 4 bases from V and 2 bases from J; bases unmatched to any gene: 4. This CDR3 has 14 amino acids. The germline V gene encodes CDR1 SGHRS and CDR2 YFSETQ. The CDR3 is CASSLGQSTDTQYF. The CDR3 nucleotides are TGCGCCAGCAGCCTGGGACAGTCCACAGATACGCAGTATTTT.

The V gene is TRBV4-1, the J gene TRBJ2-5; D unresolved. This CDR3 is 15 amino acids long. Trimming shortened V by 2 bases and J by 2 bases, and 12 bases separated the two germline ends. Germline V gene lookup returns CDR1 MGHRA and CDR2 YSYEKL. CDR3: CASSQSERSQETQYF. DNA for the CDR3: TGCGCCAGCAGCCAATCCGAGCGCAGTCAAGAGACCCAGTACTTC.

The chain employs TRBV11-2 and TRBJ2-7; D call uncertain. The germline V and J ends were trimmed by 4 bases and 4 bases, with 5 bases remaining between them. Germline CDR1 and CDR2: SGHAT and FQNNGV. This CDR3 is 11 amino acids long. The CDR3 region has the DNA TGTGCCAGCAGCTCGTATTACGAGCAGTACTTC. Its protein is CASSSYYEQYF.

The V and J genes are TRBV7-9 and TRBJ2-2, with TRBD1 matching 8 bases. There are 14 residues in the CDR3. The germline gives CDR1 SEHNR, CDR2 FQNEAQ (reference sequence). After removal of 5 bases from V and 7 bases from J, the junction contained 6 bases not matched to a gene. The CDR3 reads CASSLRTGHGELFF. Here the CDR3 DNA reads TGTGCCAGCAGCCTCCGGACAGGGCACGGGGAGCTGTTTTTT.

This chain uses TRBV4-1 with TRBJ2-5; D is ambiguous. This CDR3 is built from 12 residues. V was cut by 0 bases and J by 5 bases, with 4 bases left in between. Germline V gene data show CDR1 as MGHRA and CDR2 as YSYEKL. The CDR3 bases are TGCGCCAGCAGCCAAGACGAGGAGACCCAGTACTTC. Its translation is CASSQDEETQYF.

V usage is TRBV6-5 and J usage is TRBJ2-5; TRBD1 agrees at 8 bases. In germline, CDR1 is MNHEY, CDR2 SVGAGI. This CDR3 spans 14 amino acids. The J segment lost 5 bases and the V segment lost 6 bases, leaving 8 bases of the junction unmatched. The CDR3 DNA reads TGTGCCAGCAGCTTAGACAGGGGCTTGGAGACCCAGTACTTC. Its protein is CASSLDRGLETQYF.

The V call is TRBV4-1, the J call TRBJ1-4; TRBD1 might be the D (5 bases). The germline gives CDR1 MGHRA, CDR2 YSYEKL. Trimming left V 1 base short and J 6 bases short, with 15 bases between. CDR3 length: 16 residues. For the CDR3, the DNA is TGCGCCAGCAGCCAAGGTTCGATCGGGACGGATGAAAAACTGTTTTTT. Protein sequence: CASSQGSIGTDEKLFF.

The gene calls are TRBV10-3 and TRBJ2-3, with 8 nucleotides matching TRBD1. The CDR3 covers 17 residues. Losses at the gene ends were 0 bases for V and 0 bases for J; bases not matched to a gene: 5. Looked up from germline, CDR1 is ENHRY and CDR2 is SYGVKD. This chain's CDR3 is CAISESPGGWSTDTQYF. As DNA, the CDR3 is TGTGCCATCAGTGAGTCGCCAGGGGGCTGGAGCACAGATACGCAGTATTTT.

The chain employs TRBV5-4 and TRBJ1-1; tentatively, D is TRBD1 (5 bases). The CDR3 contains 12 residues. CDR1 is SGHNT, CDR2 YYREEE, per germline (reference sequence). The V gene lost 1 base and the J gene lost 5 bases, with 6 bases spanning the gap. The CDR3 sequence is CASSLRGTEAFF. The CDR3 nucleotides are TGTGCCAGCAGCTTGCGGGGGACTGAAGCTTTCTTT.

This clone has just a few counts. The chain joins TRBV2 to TRBJ2-5; a possible D gene is TRBD2 (5 bases). The length of the CDR3 is 12 residues. CDR1 SNHLY and CDR2 FYNNEI come from the germline V gene. Trimming removed 8 bases at V and 0 bases at J, with 7 bases between. This CDR3 is CASGSHQETQYF. In nucleotides, the CDR3 is TGTGCCAGCGGGAGCCACCAAGAGACCCAGTACTTC.

In its sample, this clone was seen a few times. The rearrangement joins TRBV29-1 to TRBJ2-2; D call uncertain. The CDR3 spans 12 residues. V was clipped by 7 bases and J by 3 bases, with 9 bases between them. The germline V gene encodes CDR1 SQVTM and CDR2 ANQGSEA. This CDR3 is CSAPTYTGELFF. The DNA for the CDR3 is TGCAGCGCCCCGACGTACACCGGGGAGCTGTTTTTT.

This clone has only a few counts. The chain employs TRBV4-1 and TRBJ2-4, with D possibly being TRBD1 (5 bases). The CDR3 is 15 amino acids. Germline values: CDR1 MGHRA, CDR2 YSYEKL. V was pared by 5 bases and J by 0 bases, with 11 bases between. The CDR3 DNA sequence: TGCGCCAGCAGCGTAACAGGTTTAGCCAAAAACATTCAGTACTTC. It encodes CASSVTGLAKNIQYF.

This clone was seen only a few times. This chain connects TRBV27 to TRBJ2-6, with 7 nucleotides matching TRBD1. The CDR3 length is 17 residues. The germline V gene encodes CDR1 MNHEY and CDR2 SMNVEV (reference sequence). With 6 bases clipped from V and 3 bases from J, the junction kept 11 bases outside the gene matches. This CDR3 reads CASRSTPTGYGANVLTF. Written as DNA, the CDR3 is TGTGCCAGCAGGTCAACTCCGACAGGGTATGGGGCCAACGTCCTGACTTTC.

This clone was found a few times. This chain's CDR3 is CASSSRQNEEGTQYF. The CDR3 nucleotides read TGCGCCAGCAGCTCCCGACAAAATGAGGAGGGTACGCAGTATTTT. V and J are TRBV4-1 and TRBJ2-3, with D possibly being TRBD2 (6 bases). The length of the CDR3 is 15 residues. Germline-derived CDR1 and CDR2 are MGHRA and YSYEKL. Trimming removed 5 bases at V and 8 bases at J, with 20 bases between.

The chain is built from TRBV5-4 and TRBJ2-5; a possible D gene is TRBD1 (5 bases). Germline lookup yields CDR1 SGHNT and CDR2 YYREEE (reference sequence). CDR3 length: 14 amino acids. Trimming shortened V by 1 base and J by 3 bases, and 10 bases separated the two germline ends. In DNA form, the CDR3 reads TGTGCCAGCAGCTTGAGGACCAGGGAAGAGACCCAGTACTTC. Translated: CASSLRTREETQYF.